The T cell receptor beta chain described here comes from a study of blood T cell repertoires in COVID-19 (dated by TCRdb to 2020 to 2022). About the full investigation: Samples covering the acute and convalescent phases of COVID-19 were provided by collaborators in the United States, Italy and Spain. The sample metadata nearly always contained a de-identified subject ID, COVID-19 status, age in years and sex. Where HLA class I and class II types were available, the types were taken from metadata supplied by the sample provider, not from assay-based typing. Samples came from the ongoing ImmuneRACE study (first 160 participants) plus 1,254 subjects from 6 global collaborators. The material from the prospective study consisted of cDNA or gDNA derived from T cells, B-cell-depleted T cells, or PBMCs. Deeply sampled blood TCRbeta repertoires from subjects exposed to, actively infected with, or recovered from COVID-19 were included in the dataset. The repertoires were made available in a free public database intended to serve as a resource for research on the immune response to SARS-CoV-2. The paper as a whole reports these results and caveats: How much clinical and demographic metadata was included differed by source and by participant, and the metadata was provided uncurated.

About this clone: Its antigen is still unknown. No quality values exist for individual bases; no much larger clone is one base distant.

TCRbeta CDR3 regions were amplified from genomic DNA using the immunoSEQ Assay, a bias-controlled multiplex PCR. The authors processed their data as follows. The number of nucleated cells in each sample was estimated from the amplification of reference gene primers within the assay. To quantify the absolute abundance of each unique TCRbeta CDR3 rearrangement, sequence reads were collapsed and filtered. Productive Simpson clonality was computed per sample as the square root of Simpson's diversity index over productive rearrangements. The clones in this table, taken by TCRdb from immuneACCESS, are in-frame only. Not every clone is retained; where verified, under half of the shortfall comes from an unresolved V gene, and the cause of the rest is unknown. Clone size and V and J calls were adopted from that table, with D and trimming inferred from the DNA. The sample table lists about 130,000 clones, roughly 83% of them with a count of one. 1.4% of the sample lies in the top ten.

Each collaborating institution followed its own protocols to collect whole blood in K2EDTA tubes. For TCRbeta analysis, collaborators shipped samples in one of three forms: frozen whole blood, isolated PBMCs, or DNA extracted from either of those sample types. The sequencing input was peripheral blood. The sequence was collected from a man between 60 and 75 years old with acute or convalescent COVID-19.

The CDR3 protein: CASSQDQAYEQYF. At the DNA level, the sequence is TGTGCCAGCAGCCAAGATCAAGCATACGAGCAGTACTTC. The receptor chain draws on TRBV14 and TRBJ2-7; there is no confident call for the D gene. The germline ends are 7 bases apart after V is trimmed by 0 bases and J by 4 bases. The CDR1 and CDR2 encoded by the germline V gene are SGHDN and FVKESK. Spanning cysteine to phenylalanine, the CDR3 consists of 13 amino acids. The retained sequence is limited to the CDR3, 39 bases, with the frame set at the first base.